This entry lists 11 T cell receptor beta chains sequenced from one sample in a study of T cell repertoires and leukemia-associated antigens. Their target antigens are unknown. In TCRdb, the 5' RACE reads were re-called with MiXCR into one record per CDR3 protein. The sample shows over 8,500 distinct CDR3 sequences, less than 55% of them seen only once. The sequencing input was CD3+ T cells sorted from blood and cultured. Receptors were obtained from a female donor in good health.

V gene TRBV5-3 combines with J gene TRBJ2-3, with no clear D. TRBV5-3 qualifies as an ORF whose function is uncertain. V gave up 4 bases and J gave up 2 bases, with 11 bases separating them. This CDR3 is 14 amino acids long. CDR3 region: CARSIGINTDTQYF. CDR3 coding DNA: TGTGCCAGAAGCATTGGCATCAACACAGATACGCAGTATTTT.

The rearrangement uses TRBV4-2 and TRBJ2-6, with a tentative D call TRBD1 (6 bases). The length of the CDR3 is 17 residues. Trimming pared 1 base from V and 0 bases from J, leaving 10 bases between. Germline V gene data show CDR1 as LGHNA and CDR2 as YNFKEQ. CDR3 bases: TGTGCCAGCAGCCAAGCTAGGGGGAGCTCTGGGGCCAACGTCCTGACTTTC. The encoded protein is CASSQARGSSGANVLTF.

This clonotype rates as medium-sized. CDR3 nucleotide sequence: TGTGCCAGCAGTTTAGCGCGAGGGCGGGCCGACTACAATGAGCAGTTCTTC. Encoded protein: CASSLARGRADYNEQFF. This chain links TRBV12-3 or TRBV12-4 with TRBJ2-1; perhaps TRBD2 as D (5 bases). The ends were cut back, 0 bases at V and 3 bases at J, with 15 bases in the middle. This CDR3 region has 17 residues.

A remark on this clonotype: An end of the junction does not agree with germline; a read error may underlie this. The CDR3 DNA is TGCAGTGCCCAACGAAGGGACGGCATGAACATTGAAGCTTTCTTT. Its protein product is CSAQRRDGMNIEAFF. The chain combines TRBV20-1 with TRBJ1-1; a weak D match, TRBD1 (5 bases). Germline V gives CDR1 DFQATT, CDR2 SNEGSKA (reference sequence). The CDR3 contains 15 residues.

By share of the sample, this clonotype is medium-sized. This chain connects TRBV28 to TRBJ2-2; D not certain. Trimming took 3 bases from V and 0 from J, leaving 11 bases between them. Germline CDR1 reads MDHEN; CDR2 reads SYDVKM. The CDR3 is 16 amino acids. This CDR3 reads CASSFPRLTNTGELFF. The CDR3 DNA reads as TGTGCCAGCAGTTTCCCCCGCTTAACGAACACCGGGGAGCTGTTTTTT. The full variable domain, with the rest looked up from reference TRBV28 and TRBJ2-2, is DVKVTQSSRYLVKRTGEKVFLECVQDMDHENMFWYRQDPGLGLRLIYFSYDVKMKEKGDIPEGYSVSREKKERFSLILESASTNQTSMYLCASSFPRLTNTGELFFGEGSRLTVL.

Within the sample, this clonotype is medium-sized. The rearrangement joins TRBV20-1 to TRBJ2-3, with TRBD1 as a possible D gene (5 bases). V dropped 6 bases and J dropped 2 bases, with 15 bases sitting between them. Per germline, CDR1 DFQATT and CDR2 SNEGSKA (reference sequence). CDR3 size: 14 residues. CDR3 DNA: TGCAGTGCCAAGGGGCCGGGTAACACAGATACGCAGTATTTT. It is translated as CSAKGPGNTDTQYF.

This clonotype was counted between two and nine times. This chain joins TRBV7-3 and TRBJ2-1; 9 bases fit TRBD2. The CDR3 sequence is 16 residues long. V was clipped by 5 bases and J by 2 bases; unmatched bases: 7. CDR1 SGHTA and CDR2 FQGTGA come from the germline V gene. CDR3 bases: TGTGCCAGCAGCGCTACCACTAGCGGGCCCTACAATGAGCAGTTCTTC. It encodes CASSATTSGPYNEQFF.

A few counts support this clonotype. V usage is TRBV29-1 and J usage is TRBJ2-3; 9 nucleotides line up with TRBD2. Germline values: CDR1 SQVTM, CDR2 ANQGSEA. The CDR3 totals 15 residues. Trimming at V came to 3 bases and at J to 8 bases, leaving 12 bases not matched to a gene. The CDR3 DNA reads as TGCAGCGTTGAGAGGGCCAGCGGGGGGCAGGGTACGCAGTATTTT. Protein sequence: CSVERASGGQGTQYF.

Points on this clonotype: This CDR3 is missing its conserved last phenylalanine or tryptophan, likely due to a read error. The DNA is omitted, as the CDR3 cannot be located on it reliably, and the CDR3 follows TCRdb's listing. The chain carries TRBV20-1 and TRBJ2-1; TRBD1 was called by the table and not checked on the DNA. The germline CDR1 and CDR2 sequences are DFQATT and SNEGSKA (reference sequence). The CDR3 has 16 amino acids, counting both end residues. CDR3 amino acids: CSARDMLGGAYNEPCP.

The chain employs TRBV20-1 and TRBJ2-1; D is ambiguous. There are 12 residues in the CDR3. Trimming removed 3 bases at V and 3 bases at J, with 6 bases between. CDR1 is DFQATT and CDR2 is SNEGSKA in the germline V gene (reference sequence). The CDR3 spells CSARTFYNEQFF. The CDR3 DNA sequence: TGCAGTGCTAGGACCTTCTACAATGAGCAGTTCTTC.

The chain combines TRBV29-1 with TRBJ2-2; D not resolved. Germline V lookup: CDR1 SQVTM, CDR2 ANQGSEA. The CDR3 is made up of 14 amino acids. Between the trimmed V and J ends, which lost 4 bases and 11 bases, there was a span of 20 bases. The CDR3 DNA follows: TGCAGCGTTGGGTTACCGGCAGAATTGGGAGAGCTGTTTTTT. It codes for CSVGLPAELGELFF.